This TCR beta chain was recorded in a study of a mutant IDH1 vaccine in newly diagnosed glioma. Study as a whole: With temozolomide cycles, or 4-6 weeks after radiotherapy alone, vaccination was started. The earlier regimen, radiotherapy, temozolomide, or both, was most often both.

Profiling relied on immunoSEQ multiplex PCR, and the TCRdb table lists in-frame clones only, not all of them. The table has under 150,000 clones, about 90% seen once. Time point given: week 11, during vaccination. Vaccinated patients received 300 ug of mutant IDH1 20-mer peptide per dose, with topical imiquimod. Donors had new WHO grade 3 or 4 IDH1-mutant, ATRX-lost astrocytomas. Trimming removed 0 bases at V and 1 base at J, with 6 bases between. The germline V gene has CDR1 MNHEY and CDR2 SVGAGI. The CDR3 totals 14 residues. Details on this clone: Its target is unknown.

Study-wide results and caveats: Alterations occurring in top peripheral T cell clonotypes seemed unrelated to pseudoprogression.

The receptor comes from a woman aged 45-60 years with glioma. Sequenced material: PBMCs, taken from a glioma patient whose treatment included an IDH1 peptide vaccine. The chain links TRBV6-5 to TRBJ1-1; D gene ambiguous. The CDR3 DNA sequence: TGTGCCAGCAGTTACTCGAGCCAGAACACTGAAGCTTTCTTT. Its protein product is CASSYSSQNTEAFF.